One sample yielded the 27 T cell receptor beta chains listed below, sequenced in a study of early T cells in non-severe SARS-CoV-2 infection. TCRdb processed the 5' RACE reads anew with MiXCR; each CDR3 protein has one entry. The sample has fewer than 65,000 distinct CDR3 sequences; around 9.3% are singletons. Sequencing used whole blood. The receptors derive from an adult who was a healthcare worker with PCR-confirmed SARS-CoV-2 infection or an uninfected control (not recorded which).

V and J are TRBV11-2 and TRBJ1-2, with 7 positions matching TRBD1. Germline-derived CDR1 and CDR2 are SGHAT and FQNNGV. V trimming: 0 bases; J trimming: 7 bases; junction bases outside the gene matches: 8. CDR3 size: 15 residues. For the CDR3, the DNA is TGTGCCAGCAGCTTAGAGCCGACAGGGTTATTTGGCTACACCTTC. It codes for CASSLEPTGLFGYTF.

This clonotype was detected many times. This chain links TRBV25-1 with TRBJ2-7; a weak D match, TRBD2 (6 bases). This CDR3 is 14 amino acids long. CDR1 and CDR2 from the germline V gene are MGHDK and SYGVNS. V was pared by 4 bases and J by 5 bases, with 15 bases between. This CDR3 is CASSGLGSGHEQYF. Written as DNA, the CDR3 is TGTGCCAGCAGTGGACTAGGGTCGGGCCACGAGCAGTACTTC.

The chain is built from TRBV7-9 and TRBJ1-1; D perhaps matches TRBD1 (5 bases). Per the germline V gene, CDR1 is SEHNR and CDR2 is FQNEAQ (reference sequence). The CDR3 is 13 residues long. V gave up 10 bases and J gave up 3 bases, with 15 bases separating them. The CDR3 is CATSRGTDTEAFF. CDR3 DNA sequence: TGTGCCACCTCGAGGGGAACGGACACTGAAGCTTTCTTT.

This clonotype was seen ten or more times. The CDR3 is CASQTWQETQYF. CDR3 nucleotide sequence: TGTGCCAGCCAGACTTGGCAAGAGACCCAGTACTTC. The rearrangement joins TRBV7-8 to TRBJ2-5; no firm D call. V was cut by 8 bases and J by 2 bases, with 9 bases left in between. Per germline, CDR1 SGHVS and CDR2 FQNEAQ. CDR3 size: 12 residues. Using reference TRBV7-8 and TRBJ2-5 for the parts outside the CDR3, the full variable domain is GAGVSQSPRYKVAKRGQDVALRCDPISGHVSLFWYQQALGQGPEFLTYFQNEAQLDKSGLPSDRFFAERPEGSVSTLKIQRTQQEDSAVYLCASQTWQETQYFGPGTRLLVL.

This clonotype has just one count. The rearrangement links TRBV19 to TRBJ2-1; perhaps TRBD1 as D (7 bases). V lost 8 bases, J lost 10 bases, and 15 bases lay in between. The CDR3 totals 12 residues. Germline loops: CDR1 LNHDA, CDR2 SQIVND (reference sequence). The chain's CDR3 is CASAQGGGEQFF. The DNA of the CDR3 is TGTGCCAGTGCCCAGGGGGGTGGAGAGCAGTTCTTC. Drawing the rest from reference TRBV19 and TRBJ2-1, the complete variable domain is DGGITQSPKYLFRKEGQNVTLSCEQNLNHDAMYWYRQDPGQGLRLIYYSQIVNDFQKGDIAEGYSVSREKKESFPLTVTSAQKNPTAFYLCASAQGGGEQFFGPGTRLTVL.

This clonotype appeared a few times. The chain links TRBV12-3 or TRBV12-4 to TRBJ1-2, with a possible D match to TRBD1 (6 bases). The CDR3 runs 15 residues. Trimming took off 6 bases at V and 4 bases at J, with 18 bases between the two ends. CDR3 sequence: CASSKSRTGSYGYTF. DNA of the CDR3: TGTGCCAGCAGCAAGAGCCGAACAGGGTCCTATGGCTACACCTTC.

The V gene is TRBV12-3 or TRBV12-4, the J gene TRBJ1-5; D perhaps matches TRBD1 (6 bases). Trimming shortened V by 3 bases and J by 0 bases, and 15 bases separated the two germline ends. The CDR3 loop spans 17 amino acids. The CDR3: CASSFGVRGYSNQPQHF. The CDR3 coding sequence is TGTGCCAGCAGTTTTGGGGTCAGGGGATATAGCAATCAGCCCCAGCATTTT.

This clonotype was counted at least ten times. The chain recombines TRBV5-1 with TRBJ2-3; 10 bases map to TRBD2. Looked up from germline, CDR1 is SGHRS and CDR2 is YFSETQ. This CDR3 is 16 amino acids long. V gave up 4 bases and J gave up 0 bases; unmatched junction bases: 5. CDR3 residues: CASSPSTSGSTDTQYF. CDR3 coding DNA: TGCGCCAGCAGCCCCTCGACTAGCGGGAGCACAGATACGCAGTATTTT.

This clonotype has a handful of counts. J is TRBJ2-3 and V is TRBV12-3 or TRBV12-4; 7 positions agree with TRBD2. CDR3 length: 15 residues. V lost 6 bases, J lost 3 bases, and 9 bases stayed unmatched. The CDR3, as DNA: TGTGCCAGCAGATCGATGAGCGGGGAGACAGATACGCAGTATTTT. Residues: CASRSMSGETDTQYF.

The chain couples TRBV7-9 to TRBJ2-1; D is uncertain. Trimming left V 3 bases short and J 5 bases short, with 8 bases between. This CDR3 spans 13 amino acids. The germline CDR1 and CDR2 sequences are SEHNR and FQNEAQ (reference sequence). The CDR3 spells CASSLGLDNEQFF. CDR3 DNA sequence: TGTGCCAGCAGCTTGGGCCTAGACAATGAGCAGTTCTTC.

The chain uses TRBV6-2 or TRBV6-3 and TRBJ2-5; a weak D match, TRBD2 (6 bases). V gave up 6 bases and J gave up 5 bases, with 22 bases separating them. The CDR3 sequence is 16 residues long. Germline V gene sequence: CDR1 MNHEY, CDR2 SVGEGT. The CDR3 spells CASSSPGPGRRETQYF. The DNA of the CDR3 is TGTGCCAGCAGCAGTCCCGGACCGGGGAGGAGGGAGACCCAGTACTTC.

At least ten counts were recorded for this clonotype. The chain combines TRBV12-3 or TRBV12-4 with TRBJ1-5; possibly TRBD1 for D (6 bases). Trimming cost V 2 bases and J 9 bases, with 14 bases left between them. This CDR3 has 14 amino acids. CDR3 sequence (DNA): TGTGCCAGCAGTTTAATAGGGGGGCGATGGCCCCAGCATTTT. Translation gives CASSLIGGRWPQHF.

The CDR3 protein is CASSLSSLDGELFF. The DNA for the CDR3 is TGTGCCAGCAGCTTAAGTTCTTTGGACGGGGAGCTGTTTTTT. The chain is built from TRBV7-3 and TRBJ2-2; no clear D gene. Trimming stripped 1 base from V and 7 bases from J, with 10 bases between. The CDR3 spans 14 residues. Germline CDR1 reads SGHTA; CDR2 reads FQGTGA.

The chain carries TRBV4-1 and TRBJ1-2, with D possibly TRBD1 on 6 matching bases. Trimming took off 2 bases at V and 2 bases at J, with 6 bases between the two ends. Germline CDR1 reads MGHRA; CDR2 reads YSYEKL. This CDR3 is built from 13 residues. The CDR3 reads CASSQQGNYGYTF. Written as DNA, the CDR3 is TGCGCCAGCAGCCAACAGGGGAACTATGGCTACACCTTC.

This sequence joins TRBV29-1 and TRBJ2-3, with a tentative D call TRBD1 (5 bases). Germline loops: CDR1 SQVTM, CDR2 ANQGSEA. Trimming left V 4 bases short and J 0 bases short, with 11 bases between. The length of the CDR3 is 14 residues. The CDR3, as DNA: TGCAGCGTTGGGGGCCGGACAAGCACAGATACGCAGTATTTT. The encoded protein is CSVGGRTSTDTQYF.

This clonotype has ten or more counts. V usage is TRBV7-2 and J usage is TRBJ1-5, with D unclear. V was clipped by 5 bases and J by 1 base, with 9 bases between them. Germline assignment: CDR1 SGHTA and CDR2 FQGNSA. This CDR3 contains 14 residues. The CDR3 is CASSPRGSNQPQHF. In nucleotides, the CDR3 is TGTGCCAGCAGCCCCCGAGGAAGCAATCAGCCCCAGCATTTT.

This clonotype was observed a handful of times. This rearrangement joins TRBV7-6 to TRBJ1-1, with 7 positions matching TRBD1. J gave up 2 bases and V 5 bases, and 8 bases lay outside the gene matches. CDR1 and CDR2 from the germline V gene are SGHVS and FNYEAQ. CDR3 length: 15 amino acids. The DNA for the CDR3 is TGTGCCAGCAGCCCGGCACAGGGGATCAACACTGAAGCTTTCTTT. Amino acid sequence: CASSPAQGINTEAFF. The full variable domain, rest sourced from reference TRBV7-6 and TRBJ1-1, is GAGVSQSPRYKVTKRGQDVALRCDPISGHVSLYWYRQALGQGPEFLTYFNYEAQQDKSGLPNDRFSAERPEGSISTLTIQRTEQRDSAMYRCASSPAQGINTEAFFGQGTRLTVV.

Many counts were recorded for this clonotype. The chain's CDR3 is CSATGGQQFF. In DNA form, the CDR3 reads TGCAGTGCTACGGGGGGCCAGCAGTTCTTC. The rearrangement joins TRBV20-1 to TRBJ2-1, with D perhaps matching TRBD2 (7 bases). Germline V gene sequence: CDR1 DFQATT, CDR2 SNEGSKA (reference sequence). Trimming stripped 4 bases from V and 11 bases from J, with 9 bases between. This CDR3 is built from 10 residues.

A few counts support this clonotype. The V gene is TRBV27, the J gene TRBJ2-7, with 7 bases identical to TRBD1. CDR1 is MNHEY and CDR2 is SMNVEV in the germline V gene (reference sequence). The CDR3 has 14 amino acids. The V gene end was trimmed by 7 bases and the J gene end by 5 bases; junction bases not matched to a gene: 11. The CDR3 spells CASTQNRGWNEQYF. Here the CDR3 DNA reads TGTGCCAGCACCCAAAACAGGGGATGGAACGAGCAGTACTTC.

This clonotype was detected many times. CDR3 protein: CASRGTGPYGYTF. In DNA, the CDR3 is TGTGCCAGCAGGGGGACAGGACCCTATGGCTACACCTTC. The chain has TRBV27 and TRBJ1-2, with TRBD1 matching 8 bases. Trimming took 6 bases from V and 4 from J; bases not matched to a gene: 4. The CDR3 runs 13 residues. Germline lookup yields CDR1 MNHEY and CDR2 SMNVEV (reference sequence).

This clonotype appeared many times. The rearrangement links TRBV2 to TRBJ2-3, with a tentative D call TRBD2 (7 bases). V was shortened by 1 base and J by 9 bases, with 11 bases between the two germline ends. CDR1 SNHLY and CDR2 FYNNEI come from the germline V gene. The CDR3 contains 13 residues. The CDR3 here is CASSEEGGNTQYF. The CDR3 DNA follows: TGTGCCAGCAGTGAAGAGGGGGGGAACACGCAGTATTTT.

V and J are TRBV20-1 and TRBJ2-1; TRBD1 or TRBD2 may be the D gene (5 bases each). The CDR3 totals 14 residues. Germline values: CDR1 DFQATT, CDR2 SNEGSKA (reference sequence). CDR3 sequence reads: CTPRGVDSYNEQFF. The CDR3 DNA reads TGCACCCCTCGAGGGGTTGACTCCTACAATGAGCAGTTCTTC.

This clonotype was seen repeatedly, ten times or more. J is TRBJ1-2 and V is TRBV12-3 or TRBV12-4, with D maybe TRBD1 (6 bases). The ends were cut back, 5 bases at V and 7 bases at J, with 20 bases in the middle. This CDR3 is 15 amino acids long. CDR3 sequence (DNA): TGTGCCAGCAGTACCTCCCGGGAGGGGGTGGGTGGCTACACCTTC. It codes for CASSTSREGVGGYTF.

The chain joins TRBV20-1 to TRBJ1-4; 8 bases are shared with TRBD1. This CDR3 contains 14 residues. With V trimmed by 5 bases and J by 0 bases, 2 bases remained unmatched. Germline loops: CDR1 DFQATT, CDR2 SNEGSKA (reference sequence). The CDR3 protein is CSAQTGATNEKLFF. The CDR3 nucleotides read TGCAGTGCTCAGACAGGGGCAACTAATGAAAAACTGTTTTTT.

The chain is built from TRBV5-4 and TRBJ1-4, with TRBD1 matching 7 bases. The CDR3 is 15 residues long. Germline CDR1 and CDR2: SGHNT and YYREEE (reference sequence). With 2 bases clipped from V and 3 bases from J, the junction kept 4 bases outside the gene matches. CDR3 nucleotides: TGTGCCAGCAGCTTCACAGGGGCCTCTAATGAAAAACTGTTTTTT. This gives the protein CASSFTGASNEKLFF.

The V and J genes are TRBV7-3 and TRBJ2-1; tentative D call: TRBD1 (6 bases). CDR3 length: 14 amino acids. V was clipped by 3 bases and J by 4 bases, with 10 bases between them. The V gene's germline CDR1 is SGHTA and CDR2 FQGTGA. CDR3 DNA sequence: TGTGCCAGCAGCTTGTTCGGACAGTACAATGAGCAGTTCTTC. Protein: CASSLFGQYNEQFF.

This clonotype was seen at least ten times. The chain has TRBV7-2 and TRBJ2-6; D is unresolved. CDR3 size: 13 residues. Deletions cut 2 bases from V and 3 bases from J, with 2 bases between. From germline, CDR1 is SGHTA and CDR2 FQGNSA. Here the CDR3 DNA reads TGTGCCAGCAGCTTATATGGGGCCAACGTCCTGACTTTC. Its protein product is CASSLYGANVLTF. Supplemented by reference TRBV7-2 and TRBJ2-6, the full variable domain reads GAGVSQSPSNKVTEKGKDVELRCDPISGHTALYWYRQSLGQGLEFLIYFQGNSAPDKSGLPSDRFSAERTGGSVSTLTIQRTQQEDSAVYLCASSLYGANVLTFGAGSRLTVL.